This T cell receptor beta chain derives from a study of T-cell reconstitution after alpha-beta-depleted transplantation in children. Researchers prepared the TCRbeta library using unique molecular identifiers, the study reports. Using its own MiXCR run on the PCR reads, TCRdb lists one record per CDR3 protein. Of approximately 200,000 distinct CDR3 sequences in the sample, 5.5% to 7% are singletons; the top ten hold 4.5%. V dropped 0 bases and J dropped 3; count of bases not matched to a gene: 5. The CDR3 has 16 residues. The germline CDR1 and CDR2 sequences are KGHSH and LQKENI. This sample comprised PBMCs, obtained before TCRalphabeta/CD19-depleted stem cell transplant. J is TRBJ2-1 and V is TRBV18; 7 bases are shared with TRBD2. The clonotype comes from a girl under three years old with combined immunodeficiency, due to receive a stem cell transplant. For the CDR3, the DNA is TGTGCCAGCTCACCACCGGGCGGGAGACTCTACAATGAGCAGTTCTTC. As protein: CASSPPGGRLYNEQFF.